Following are 32 T cell receptor beta chains from one sample sequenced in a study of CD8 T cells in Susac syndrome. RNA was extracted with the RNeasy kit, and a quantity of roughly 0.5 to 1 ug was reverse transcribed using random hexamers. TCRdb ran MiXCR on the immunoSEQ multiplex PCR reads and lists one entry per CDR3 protein. The repertoire includes roughly 140,000 distinct CDR3 sequences, approximately 96% of them detected once, and 0.065% to 0.095% sits in the top ten. The sample taken for sequencing was CD4+ T cells from PBMCs. These receptors were taken from a human donor with Susac syndrome.

The J gene is TRBJ2-1, the V gene TRBV5-6, with 8 positions matching TRBD2. This CDR3 contains 15 residues. The germline gives CDR1 SGHDT, CDR2 YYEEEE. Losses at the gene ends were 4 bases for V and 7 bases for J; bases not matched to a gene: 10. The CDR3 loop reads CASSGIRLALNEQFF. Here the CDR3 DNA reads TGTGCCAGCAGCGGGATACGACTAGCGTTGAATGAGCAGTTCTTC.

J is TRBJ1-1 and V is TRBV28; a possible D gene is TRBD1 (6 bases). V was trimmed by 6 bases and J by 6 bases, leaving 20 bases between them. The CDR3 covers 15 residues. The germline CDR1 and CDR2 sequences are MDHEN and SYDVKM. DNA of the CDR3: TGTGCCAGCAGCCCAACTACCACAGGGATCGCTGAAGCTTTCTTT. Its translation is CASSPTTTGIAEAFF.

The chain employs TRBV7-2 and TRBJ1-1; D is perhaps TRBD1 (5 bases). Trimming took off 7 bases at V and 8 bases at J, with 20 bases between the two ends. The CDR3 is made up of 14 amino acids. Germline V gene lookup returns CDR1 SGHTA and CDR2 FQGNSA. In DNA, the CDR3 is TGTGCCAGCACCAAACGGTGGGGCGGGGCCGAAGCTTTCTTT. Protein product: CASTKRWGGAEAFF.

V and J are TRBV7-8 and TRBJ1-2; 10 bases fit TRBD1. The V gene's germline CDR1 is SGHVS and CDR2 FQNEAQ. The CDR3 is 17 residues long. Losses at the gene ends were 7 bases for V and 6 bases for J; bases not matched to a gene: 17. DNA for the CDR3: TGTGCCAGCACCACTCGATTCCGGGACAGGGGAGGAGATGGCTACACCTTC. Protein: CASTTRFRDRGGDGYTF.

The V and J genes are TRBV3-1 and TRBJ2-1; 11 bases match TRBD2. Germline CDR1 and CDR2: LGHDT and YNNKEL (reference sequence). V dropped 1 base and J dropped 5; count of bases not matched to a gene: 7. The CDR3 is 17 amino acids. CDR3 nucleotide sequence: TGTGCCAGCAGCCAAGTAACTAGCGGGAGCTACAACAATGAGCAGTTCTTC. Translation gives CASSQVTSGSYNNEQFF.

The chain recombines TRBV29-1 with TRBJ1-3; D gene ambiguous. Trimming removed 2 bases at V and 14 bases at J, with 13 bases between. This CDR3 spans 11 amino acids. Germline lookup yields CDR1 SQVTM and CDR2 ANQGSEA. CDR3 nucleotide sequence: TGCAGCGTTGAACTGGTCGGCCGCCTATATTTT. Its translation: CSVELVGRLYF.

V and J are TRBV28 and TRBJ2-1; TRBD2 matches 8 bases. CDR1 and CDR2 from the germline V gene are MDHEN and SYDVKM. J lost 12 bases, V lost 7 bases, and 11 bases had no gene match. This CDR3 has 13 residues. CDR3 in DNA: TGTGCCAGCATAATAACTAGCGGAGCGAGGCAGTTCTTC. Translated, it gives CASIITSGARQFF.

This chain uses TRBV4-1 with TRBJ2-7; D call uncertain. CDR1 and CDR2 (germline): MGHRA, YSYEKL. This CDR3 has 14 residues. The V end lost 6 bases, the J end lost 2 bases, and 14 bases lay between the germline ends. This chain's CDR3 is CASRVDHLTYEQYF. The CDR3 DNA sequence: TGCGCCAGCAGAGTGGACCATCTTACCTACGAGCAGTACTTC.

This rearrangement joins TRBV4-2 to TRBJ1-1; 8 nucleotides align to TRBD1. The CDR3 extends over 15 amino acids. The V and J ends lost 4 bases and 4 bases, in that order; junction bases with no gene match: 8. The germline gives CDR1 LGHNA, CDR2 YNFKEQ. The DNA for the CDR3 is TGTGCCAGCAGCCCCCCAGGACAGGGCGGCACTGAAGCTTTCTTT. Protein sequence: CASSPPGQGGTEAFF.

V usage is TRBV11-2 and J usage is TRBJ2-3, with 10 nucleotides matching TRBD1. The V and J ends lost 4 bases and 2 bases, in that order; junction bases with no gene match: 9. The CDR3 is 17 amino acids. CDR1 SGHAT and CDR2 FQNNGV come from the germline V gene. CDR3 DNA: TGTGCCAGCAGCTCGATCCGGGACAGGGGCCACACAGATACGCAGTATTTT. The encoded protein is CASSSIRDRGHTDTQYF.

The chain couples TRBV6-5 to TRBJ2-1; D is possibly TRBD1 (5 bases). The germline V gene has CDR1 MNHEY and CDR2 SVGAGI. The CDR3 spans 13 residues. Trimming took off 1 base at V and 10 bases at J, with 11 bases between the two ends. The CDR3 region has the DNA TGTGCCAGCAGTTACTTTGGGGCACGAGAGCAGTTCTTC. It is translated as CASSYFGAREQFF.

The rearrangement links TRBV12-3 or TRBV12-4 to TRBJ2-1, with D perhaps matching TRBD2 (6 bases). The length of the CDR3 is 15 residues. Trimming stripped 8 bases from V and 6 bases from J, with 20 bases between. The CDR3 region is CASGGSGLLSNEQFF. The CDR3 DNA sequence: TGTGCCAGCGGCGGCTCGGGACTCCTTTCCAATGAGCAGTTCTTC.

This chain connects TRBV25-1 to TRBJ1-2; TRBD1 matches at 9 bases. Per germline, CDR1 MGHDK and CDR2 SYGVNS. V dropped 6 bases and J dropped 4; count of bases not matched to a gene: 6. The CDR3 is 14 residues long. The CDR3 here is CASSGTGNRYGYTF. In nucleotides, the CDR3 is TGTGCCAGCAGCGGGACAGGGAACCGCTATGGCTACACCTTC.

The CDR3 coding sequence is TGTGCCAGCAGCCACCCCCAGGCGAACCAAGAGACCCAGTACTTC. Translating gives CASSHPQANQETQYF. V is TRBV7-2 and J is TRBJ2-5; D is uncertain. Germline V lookup: CDR1 SGHTA, CDR2 FQGNSA. The CDR3 has 15 residues. Trimming removed 5 bases from V and 0 bases from J, with 13 bases in between.

This chain uses TRBV20-1 with TRBJ2-1; no definite D call. The germline gives CDR1 DFQATT, CDR2 SNEGSKA (reference sequence). The CDR3 extends over 13 amino acids. The V and J ends lost 3 bases and 8 bases respectively, with 14 bases between them. As DNA, the CDR3 is TGCAGTGCTAGGCCCGATGGGTGGGATGAGCAGTTCTTC. Translated, it gives CSARPDGWDEQFF.

This rearrangement joins TRBV9 to TRBJ2-7, with TRBD1 as a possible D gene (6 bases). CDR3 length equals 15 residues. The ends were cut back, 0 bases at V and 1 base at J, with 11 bases in the middle. Germline lookup yields CDR1 SGDLS and CDR2 YYNGEE. CDR3 nucleotide sequence: TGTGCCAGCAGCGTAGGTACAGGGTTTTCCTACGAGCAGTACTTC. Translated, it gives CASSVGTGFSYEQYF.

V usage is TRBV29-1 and J usage is TRBJ2-2, with 9 bases identical to TRBD2. After removal of 4 bases from V and 0 bases from J, the junction contained 0 bases not matched to a gene. CDR3 length equals 14 residues. The germline gives CDR1 SQVTM, CDR2 ANQGSEA. As DNA, the CDR3 is TGCAGCGTTGGACTAGCGGCGAACACCGGGGAGCTGTTTTTT. This translates into CSVGLAANTGELFF.

This rearrangement joins TRBV12-3 or TRBV12-4 to TRBJ2-3; D is undetermined. CDR3 size: 11 residues. Deletions cut 3 bases from V and 6 bases from J, with 4 bases between. CDR3 protein: CASSFQDTQYF. For the CDR3, the DNA is TGTGCCAGCAGTTTCCAGGATACGCAGTATTTT.

In its sample, this clonotype was seen once. This chain connects TRBV28 to TRBJ1-2, with D hard to call. CDR1 is MDHEN, CDR2 SYDVKM, per germline. V was trimmed by 4 bases and J by 8 bases, leaving 5 bases between them. CDR3 length equals 10 residues. The CDR3 bases are TGTGCCAGCAGTTCCGGGGGCTACACCTTC. Amino acids: CASSSGGYTF.

This chain joins TRBV5-1 and TRBJ2-3; a possible D gene is TRBD1 (6 bases). The V and J ends lost 4 bases and 2 bases respectively, with 11 bases between them. Germline CDR1 and CDR2: SGHRS and YFSETQ. CDR3 size: 14 residues. This CDR3 is CASSPDSITDTQYF. CDR3 sequence (DNA): TGCGCCAGCAGCCCGGACAGCATCACAGATACGCAGTATTTT.

J is TRBJ2-7 and V is TRBV3-1; possible D gene TRBD2, 6 bases. Trimming took off 4 bases at V and 5 bases at J, with 21 bases between the two ends. The germline gives CDR1 LGHDT, CDR2 YNNKEL (reference sequence). The CDR3 length is 16 residues. The CDR3 protein is CASSPPSGGMSHEQYF. The CDR3 DNA follows: TGTGCCAGCAGCCCCCCCTCTGGGGGGATGAGCCACGAGCAGTACTTC.

The genes are TRBV15 and TRBJ1-6, with D unresolved. This CDR3 has 10 amino acids. Trimming shortened V by 7 bases and J by 6 bases, and 1 base separated the two germline ends. The V gene's germline CDR1 is LNHNV and CDR2 YYDKDF (reference sequence). In DNA form, the CDR3 reads TGTGCCACCACTAATTCACCCCTCCACTTT. As protein: CATTNSPLHF.

The CDR3 DNA reads TGTGCCAGCAGCGGACAGAAGGATGGTTACGAGCAGTACTTC. It encodes CASSGQKDGYEQYF. This sequence joins TRBV5-4 and TRBJ2-7; TRBD1 is a possible D gene (6 bases). The CDR3 length is 14 residues. The ends were cut back, 4 bases at V and 4 bases at J, with 15 bases in the middle. Germline CDR1 and CDR2: SGHNT and YYREEE (reference sequence).

This clonotype was observed once. The V call is TRBV9, the J call TRBJ1-1; TRBD1 matches at 7 bases. CDR1 is SGDLS, CDR2 YYNGEE, per germline. The CDR3 runs to 16 residues. Trimming took 1 base from V and 6 from J; bases not matched to a gene: 12. Written as DNA, the CDR3 is TGTGCCAGCAGCGTAAGCCTAGACAGGGACACGGCTGAAGCTTTCTTT. Translated, it gives CASSVSLDRDTAEAFF. Filled out from reference TRBV9 and TRBJ1-1, the complete variable domain reads DSGVTQTPKHLITATGQRVTLRCSPRSGDLSVYWYQQSLDQGLQFLIQYYNGEERAKGNILERFSAQQFPDLHSELNLSSLELGDSALYFCASSVSLDRDTAEAFFGQGTRLTVV.

This sequence joins TRBV28 and TRBJ2-7; D possibly uses TRBD1 or TRBD2 (7 bases each). Germline assignment: CDR1 MDHEN and CDR2 SYDVKM. Trimming took 4 bases from V and 4 from J, leaving 17 bases between them. This CDR3 is built from 15 residues. CDR3 nucleotide sequence: TGTGCCAGCAGTTATTCGACAGGGAGGGCGTACGAGCAGTACTTC. The encoded protein is CASSYSTGRAYEQYF. Looking up the rest from reference TRBV28 and TRBJ2-7 gives the full variable domain: DVKVTQSSRYLVKRTGEKVFLECVQDMDHENMFWYRQDPGLGLRLIYFSYDVKMKEKGDIPEGYSVSREKKERFSLILESASTNQTSMYLCASSYSTGRAYEQYFGPGTRLTVT.

V is TRBV9 and J is TRBJ2-1, with 14 nucleotides matching TRBD2. This CDR3 has 16 residues. The trim removed 2 bases at V and 5 bases at J, leaving 3 bases unmatched. Germline V gene data show CDR1 as SGDLS and CDR2 as YYNGEE. CDR3 in DNA: TGTGCCAGCAGCGTCGCGGGACTAGCGGGGGACAATGAGCAGTTCTTC. Protein: CASSVAGLAGDNEQFF.

This clonotype was observed once. The chain couples TRBV15 to TRBJ1-1; D uncertain. Germline CDR1 is LNHNV and CDR2 is YYDKDF (reference sequence). The ends were cut back, 8 bases at V and 5 bases at J, with 9 bases in the middle. The CDR3 contains 11 residues. The CDR3 nucleotides are TGTGCCACCGGTCTTGGGACTGAAGCTTTCTTT. It codes for CATGLGTEAFF. Drawing the rest from reference TRBV15 and TRBJ1-1, the complete variable domain is DAMVIQNPRYQVTQFGKPVTLSCSQTLNHNVMYWYQQKSSQAPKLLFHYYDKDFNNEADTPDNFQSRRPNTSFCFLDIRSPGLGDTAMYLCATGLGTEAFFGQGTRLTVV.

This chain links TRBV24-1 with TRBJ2-3; D is unclear. The CDR3 runs 12 residues. The V gene lost 7 bases and the J gene lost 3 bases, with 7 bases spanning the gap. CDR1 and CDR2 (germline): KGHDR, SFDVKD. The CDR3 DNA reads TGTGCCACCAGAGCTAAGACAGATACGCAGTATTTT. This translates into CATRAKTDTQYF.

The gene calls are TRBV12-3 or TRBV12-4 and TRBJ2-3; weak D call: TRBD1 (6 bases). The CDR3 spans 15 residues. V was cut by 3 bases and J by 2 bases, with 12 bases left in between. This CDR3 is CASSFAGDPTDTQYF. CDR3 nucleotide sequence: TGTGCCAGCAGTTTTGCAGGGGACCCCACAGATACGCAGTATTTT.

The chain recombines TRBV20-1 with TRBJ1-2; D ambiguous. The germline V and J ends were trimmed by 7 bases and 7 bases, with 10 bases remaining between them. Germline V gene sequence: CDR1 DFQATT, CDR2 SNEGSKA (reference sequence). The CDR3 is 10 residues long. The CDR3 region is CSVWVGGYTF. CDR3 in DNA: TGCAGTGTGTGGGTTGGTGGCTACACCTTC.

The CDR3: CASSFQGDTDTQYF. The CDR3 DNA reads TGTGCCAGCAGCTTCCAGGGGGATACAGATACGCAGTATTTT. The chain couples TRBV7-6 to TRBJ2-3; 7 nucleotides match TRBD1. The ends lost 3 bases at V and 3 bases at J; junction bases unmatched: 3. The CDR3 length is 14 residues. The germline V gene encodes CDR1 SGHVS and CDR2 FNYEAQ.

The chain's CDR3 is CASSQSDTQYF. The CDR3 DNA sequence: TGTGCCAGCAGCCAGTCGGATACGCAGTATTTT. The rearrangement links TRBV3-1 to TRBJ2-3; the D is unclear. Between the trimmed V and J ends, which lost 3 bases and 6 bases, there was a span of 4 bases. The CDR3 consists of 11 residues. Germline V gives CDR1 LGHDT, CDR2 YNNKEL (reference sequence).